This TCR beta chain was sequenced during a study of blood T cell repertoires in COVID-19. Overall study context: Sources were T cells, B-cell-depleted T cells, or PBMCs; the material itself was cDNA or gDNA.

As originally analysed: Estimated nucleated cell counts came from reference gene primer amplification. Data came from immunoSEQ multiplex PCR; TCRdb stores just in-frame clones and leaves some out. V, J and clone size derive from that table, while D and trimming were established from the DNA sequence. The table includes some 530,000 clones, 70% to 90% detected once. V lost 3 bases to trimming and J lost 1 base, with 9 bases between them. Germline V gene lookup returns CDR1 KGHSH and CDR2 LQKENI. The CDR3 has 14 residues. On this clone itself: This specimen includes other DNA sequences encoding the same CDR3.

V usage is TRBV18 and J usage is TRBJ1-1; D possibly corresponds to TRBD1 (5 bases). This receptor was identified in a human donor in a cohort sampled during active COVID-19. Material: peripheral blood. CDR3 region: CASSPGTGNTEAFF. CDR3 DNA: TGTGCCAGCTCACCCGGGACTGGGAACACTGAAGCTTTCTTT.